This T cell receptor (beta chain) was obtained from a study of identical twins. CDR1 MNHNS and CDR2 SASEGT come from the germline V gene. Trimming shortened V by 4 bases and J by 0 bases, and 10 bases separated the two germline ends. CDR3 length equals 15 residues. TCRdb analysed the 5' RACE reads with MiXCR anew, one entry per CDR3 protein. The repertoire holds around 570,000 distinct CDR3 sequences, with nearly 10% as singletons. These same data were also listed under a study on yellow fever vaccine responses in identical twins.

This chain connects TRBV6-1 to TRBJ2-1; D is perhaps TRBD1 (5 bases). Sequenced material: PBMCs. This receptor was identified in a woman between 18 and 29 years old in good health. Here the CDR3 reads CASSVSGYSYNEQFF. CDR3 coding DNA: TGTGCCAGCAGTGTTTCAGGGTACTCCTACAATGAGCAGTTCTTC.